A single sample gave rise to the 25 T cell receptor beta chains below, sequenced in a study of monozygotic twins with cystic fibrosis. Profiled with immunoSEQ multiplex PCR; TCRdb holds only in-frame clones, not every one. The repertoire holds just over 35,000 clones, around nine tenths seen once, with less than 0.2% in the top ten. Material for sequencing was blood. The receptors originated from a boy under 10 years old with cystic fibrosis.

The DNA for the CDR3 is TGTGCCAGTAGTATTGGGGCAGGTCAAGAGACCCAGTACTTC. Protein product: CASSIGAGQETQYF. The gene calls are TRBV19 and TRBJ2-5; TRBD1 might be the D (5 bases). Trimming shortened V by 3 bases and J by 2 bases, and 10 bases separated the two germline ends. Per the germline V gene, CDR1 is LNHDA and CDR2 is SQIVND (reference sequence). CDR3 length: 14 residues.

The rearrangement joins TRBV14 to TRBJ2-7; D tentatively fits TRBD1 or TRBD2 (5 bases each). The length of the CDR3 is 12 residues. V was cut by 1 base and J by 9 bases, with 10 bases left in between. Looked up from germline, CDR1 is SGHDN and CDR2 is FVKESK. The DNA for the CDR3 is TGTGCCAGCAGCCAAGCCCCGGGGCGGCAGTACTTC. This encodes CASSQAPGRQYF.

The rearrangement uses TRBV25-1 and TRBJ1-4, with 12 bases that match TRBD1. CDR1 is MGHDK, CDR2 SYGVNS, per germline. The trim removed 11 bases at V and 8 bases at J, leaving 6 bases unmatched. The CDR3 is 13 amino acids. CDR3 coding DNA: TGTGCCTGGGACAGGGGGCGAAAAGAAAAACTGTTTTTT. Protein sequence: CAWDRGRKEKLFF.

The gene calls are TRBV5-6 and TRBJ2-3; D possibly corresponds to TRBD2 (6 bases). Trimming pared 2 bases from V and 4 bases from J, leaving 14 bases between. This CDR3 spans 15 amino acids. CDR1 SGHDT and CDR2 YYEEEE come from the germline V gene. Here the CDR3 reads CASSFGQGGADTQYF. The CDR3 region has the DNA TGTGCCAGCAGCTTCGGTCAGGGAGGTGCAGATACGCAGTATTTT. The variable domain in full, with the rest retrieved from reference TRBV5-6 and TRBJ2-3, is DAGVTQSPTHLIKTRGQQVTLRCSPKSGHDTVSWYQQALGQGPQFIFQYYEEEERQRGNFPDRFSGHQFPNYSSELNVNALLLGDSALYLCASSFGQGGADTQYFGPGTRLTVL.

In this sample, this clone turned up a few times. The rearrangement uses TRBV4-1 and TRBJ1-2; a weak D match, TRBD1 (5 bases). V was clipped by 4 bases and J by 6 bases, with 9 bases between them. The germline V gene has CDR1 MGHRA and CDR2 YSYEKL. CDR3 size: 12 residues. The CDR3 region has the DNA TGCGCCAGCAGCCTAACAGGAAATGGCTACACCTTC. This sequence encodes CASSLTGNGYTF.

The V call is TRBV7-9, the J call TRBJ2-7; 13 positions match TRBD2. The CDR3 extends over 16 amino acids. Germline assignment: CDR1 SEHNR and CDR2 FQNEAQ (reference sequence). After removal of 6 bases from V and 0 bases from J, the junction contained 5 bases not matched to a gene. The DNA of the CDR3 is TGTGCCAGCAGATTTGGGACTAGCGGGGACTCCTACGAGCAGTACTTC. Its protein is CASRFGTSGDSYEQYF.

In the case of this clone: The junction and the germline gene differ at one end; a read error may be behind it. This chain uses TRBV7-7 with TRBJ1-1; unclear D gene. Germline assignment: CDR1 SSHAT and CDR2 FNYEAQ (reference sequence). This CDR3 has 14 amino acids. CDR3 protein: CASSCRSENTEAFF. As DNA, the CDR3 is TGTGCTAGCAGCTGCCGCTCAGAAAACACTGAAGCTTTCTTT.

The rearrangement uses TRBV6-1 and TRBJ1-6, with 10 bases aligning to TRBD1. Germline V lookup: CDR1 MNHNS, CDR2 SASEGT. Trimming took 4 bases from V and 9 from J; bases not matched to a gene: 9. The CDR3 has 16 amino acids. The DNA for the CDR3 is TGTGCCAGCAGTGTCCTGACAGGGGGCATGAGTTCACCCCTCCACTTT. Translated, it gives CASSVLTGGMSSPLHF.

V gene TRBV19 combines with J gene TRBJ1-2; 12 bases are a match to TRBD1. Germline V gene sequence: CDR1 LNHDA, CDR2 SQIVND (reference sequence). After removal of 3 bases from V and 8 bases from J, the junction contained 7 bases not matched to a gene. This CDR3 is 15 amino acids long. CDR3 in amino acids: CASSIGDRGPGGYTF. The CDR3 DNA reads TGTGCCAGTAGTATTGGGGACAGGGGGCCAGGAGGCTACACCTTC.

This chain joins TRBV9 and TRBJ1-1; no firm D call. CDR1 is SGDLS and CDR2 is YYNGEE in the germline V gene. V lost 0 bases and J lost 1, with 4 bases in between. This CDR3 contains 13 residues. The CDR3 nucleotides read TGTGCCAGCAGCGTAGCTGGGAACACTGAAGCTTTCTTT. Its protein product is CASSVAGNTEAFF.

The CDR3: CASSQGGTDTQYF. In DNA, the CDR3 is TGTGCCAGCAGCCAGGGGGGCACAGATACGCAGTATTTT. The rearrangement joins TRBV2 to TRBJ2-3; 7 nucleotides agree with TRBD1. Losses at the gene ends were 6 bases for V and 1 base for J; bases not matched to a gene: 1. The germline V gene has CDR1 SNHLY and CDR2 FYNNEI. The CDR3 has 13 residues.

The chain uses TRBV11-2 and TRBJ2-6; tentatively, D is TRBD1 or TRBD2 (5 bases each). This CDR3 region has 17 residues. The germline V gene encodes CDR1 SGHAT and CDR2 FQNNGV. The ends were cut back, 2 bases at V and 0 bases at J, with 11 bases in the middle. The CDR3 is CASSLLARVSGANVLTF. The DNA for the CDR3 is TGTGCCAGCAGCTTACTAGCCAGGGTCTCTGGGGCCAACGTCCTGACTTTC.

The V gene is TRBV13, the J gene TRBJ2-7; the match to TRBD1 covers 11 bases. The CDR3 totals 16 residues. CDR1 PRHDT and CDR2 FYEKMQ come from the germline V gene (reference sequence). V lost 5 bases and J lost 5; bases outside the gene matches: 11. For the CDR3, the DNA is TGTGCCAGCAGCGATCGAGGGACAGGGGGTGTCCACGAGCAGTACTTC. Translating gives CASSDRGTGGVHEQYF.

The chain is built from TRBV15 and TRBJ1-5, with TRBD1 matching 7 bases. Germline V gene data show CDR1 as LNHNV and CDR2 as YYDKDF (reference sequence). Germline trimming cut 3 bases from V and 2 bases from J; bases unmatched to any gene: 10. CDR3 length: 17 amino acids. The CDR3 coding sequence is TGTGCCACCAGCAGGGGGGAGGGGGCCTTTGGCAATCAGCCCCAGCATTTT. It specifies CATSRGEGAFGNQPQHF.

The V call is TRBV11-2, the J call TRBJ1-6; D not resolved. The CDR3 contains 16 residues. The V end lost 5 bases, the J end lost 2 bases, and 13 bases lay between the germline ends. Germline-derived CDR1 and CDR2 are SGHAT and FQNNGV. CDR3 in amino acids: CASSPTPDTYNSPLHF. In nucleotides, the CDR3 is TGTGCCAGCAGCCCTACACCCGACACCTATAATTCACCCCTCCACTTT.

V is TRBV5-1 and J is TRBJ1-6; the match to TRBD1 covers 9 bases. V dropped 4 bases and J dropped 8; count of bases not matched to a gene: 13. The length of the CDR3 is 17 residues. Germline-derived CDR1 and CDR2 are SGHRS and YFSETQ. The CDR3 loop reads CASSLGDRGSRDSPLHF. The CDR3 nucleotides are TGCGCCAGCAGCCTCGGCGACAGGGGGTCGAGGGATTCACCCCTCCACTTT.

The chain recombines TRBV19 with TRBJ2-3; tentatively, D is TRBD2 (6 bases). Trimming cost V 8 bases and J 6 bases, with 18 bases left between them. The germline gives CDR1 LNHDA, CDR2 SQIVND (reference sequence). The CDR3 length is 14 residues. CDR3 DNA sequence: TGTGCCAGTGGGACTGGAGATGGGTCGGATACGCAGTATTTT. Amino acid sequence: CASGTGDGSDTQYF.

The CDR3 here is CASTYGPGGLETQYF. CDR3 bases: TGTGCCAGCACATATGGACCGGGGGGGCTAGAGACCCAGTACTTC. The gene calls are TRBV7-2 and TRBJ2-5; TRBD2 agrees at 8 bases. Germline CDR1 is SGHTA and CDR2 is FQGNSA. CDR3 length: 15 residues. The ends lost 7 bases at V and 4 bases at J; junction bases unmatched: 11.

V usage is TRBV6-1 and J usage is TRBJ2-7; D not resolved. Trimming removed 3 bases from V and 2 bases from J, with 14 bases in between. Germline CDR1 MNHNS, CDR2 SASEGT. This CDR3 has 15 residues. This CDR3 reads CASSDTEQRTYEQYF. The CDR3 DNA is TGTGCCAGCAGTGACACCGAACAGAGGACCTACGAGCAGTACTTC.

The V and J genes are TRBV2 and TRBJ2-7; D possibly matches TRBD1 or TRBD2 (5 bases each). Trimming removed 8 bases at V and 0 bases at J, with 20 bases between. Germline V gene lookup returns CDR1 SNHLY and CDR2 FYNNEI. The length of the CDR3 is 16 residues. CDR3 sequence reads: CASGLAGTNASYEQYF. As DNA, the CDR3 is TGTGCCAGCGGTCTGGCCGGGACCAACGCCTCCTACGAGCAGTACTTC.

The sample holds a few counts of this clone. This chain uses TRBV7-2 with TRBJ1-6, with a tentative D call TRBD1 (5 bases). This CDR3 is 16 amino acids long. V lost 3 bases to trimming and J lost 7 bases, with 16 bases between them. Germline CDR1 and CDR2: SGHTA and FQGNSA. CDR3 nucleotide sequence: TGTGCCAGCAGCTTTTTCGCCGGGGACGGCAATTCACCCCTCCACTTT. It specifies CASSFFAGDGNSPLHF.

This clone showed up just once. This sequence joins TRBV5-1 and TRBJ1-5, with D perhaps TRBD1 (5 bases). The germline V gene has CDR1 SGHRS and CDR2 YFSETQ. V lost 1 base, J lost 8 bases, and 10 bases lay in between. The CDR3 length is 13 residues. The CDR3 DNA reads as TGCGCCAGCAGCTTGAGGGGTCGGGAGCCCCAGCATTTT. As protein: CASSLRGREPQHF.

This clone has just a few counts. The gene calls are TRBV9 and TRBJ1-6; perhaps TRBD1 as D (5 bases). Germline assignment: CDR1 SGDLS and CDR2 YYNGEE. V was trimmed by 2 bases and J by 6 bases, leaving 9 bases between them. The CDR3 runs to 14 residues. This CDR3 is CASSVSGGNSPLHF. The CDR3 DNA follows: TGTGCCAGCAGCGTTTCCGGGGGTAATTCACCCCTCCACTTT. Full variable domain (remainder filled in from reference TRBV9 and TRBJ1-6): DSGVTQTPKHLITATGQRVTLRCSPRSGDLSVYWYQQSLDQGLQFLIQYYNGEERAKGNILERFSAQQFPDLHSELNLSSLELGDSALYFCASSVSGGNSPLHFGNGTRLTVT.

The V call is TRBV7-9, the J call TRBJ1-1, with TRBD1 matching 9 bases. This CDR3 comprises 14 residues. V gave up 5 bases and J gave up 4 bases; unmatched junction bases: 5. The germline V gene has CDR1 SEHNR and CDR2 FQNEAQ (reference sequence). The DNA of the CDR3 is TGTGCCAGCAGCCGGGACAGGGTCGGCACTGAAGCTTTCTTT. It translates to CASSRDRVGTEAFF.

This chain connects TRBV5-1 to TRBJ2-5; TRBD1 or TRBD2 may be the D gene (5 bases each). Germline V gene sequence: CDR1 SGHRS, CDR2 YFSETQ. Trimming removed 7 bases at V and 6 bases at J, with 16 bases between. The CDR3 runs 13 residues. CDR3 in DNA: TGCGCCAGCTTGGGGGAATCAGAGAAGACCCAGTACTTC. It specifies CASLGESEKTQYF.